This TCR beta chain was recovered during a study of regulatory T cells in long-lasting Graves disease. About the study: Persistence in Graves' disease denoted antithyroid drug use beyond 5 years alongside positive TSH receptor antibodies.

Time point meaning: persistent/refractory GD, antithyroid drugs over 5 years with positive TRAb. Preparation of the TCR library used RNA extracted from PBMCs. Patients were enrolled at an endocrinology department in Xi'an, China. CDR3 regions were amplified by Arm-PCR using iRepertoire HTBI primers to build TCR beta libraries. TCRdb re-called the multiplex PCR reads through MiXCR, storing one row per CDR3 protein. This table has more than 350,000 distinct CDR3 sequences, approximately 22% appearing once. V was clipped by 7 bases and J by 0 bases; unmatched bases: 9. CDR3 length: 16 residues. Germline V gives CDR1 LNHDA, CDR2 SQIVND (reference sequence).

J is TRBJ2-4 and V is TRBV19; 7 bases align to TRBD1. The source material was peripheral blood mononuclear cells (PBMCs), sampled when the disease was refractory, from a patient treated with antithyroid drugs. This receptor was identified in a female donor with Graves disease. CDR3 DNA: TGTGCCAGTAACCAGGGGACAGCTCTAGCCAAAAACATTCAGTACTTC. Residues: CASNQGTALAKNIQYF. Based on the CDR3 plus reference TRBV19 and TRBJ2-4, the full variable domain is DGGITQSPKYLFRKEGQNVTLSCEQNLNHDAMYWYRQDPGQGLRLIYYSQIVNDFQKGDIAEGYSVSREKKESFPLTVTSAQKNPTAFYLCASNQGTALAKNIQYFGAGTRLSVL.